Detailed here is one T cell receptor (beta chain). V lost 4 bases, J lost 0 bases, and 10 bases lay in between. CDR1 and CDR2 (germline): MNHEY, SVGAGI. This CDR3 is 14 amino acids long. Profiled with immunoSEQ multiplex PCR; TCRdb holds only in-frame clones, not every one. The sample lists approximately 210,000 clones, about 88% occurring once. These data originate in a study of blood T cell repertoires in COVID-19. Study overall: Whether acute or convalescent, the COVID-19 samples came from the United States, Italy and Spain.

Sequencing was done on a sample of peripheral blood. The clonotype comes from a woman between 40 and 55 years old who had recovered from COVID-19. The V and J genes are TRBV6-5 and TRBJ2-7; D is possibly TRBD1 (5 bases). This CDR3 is CASSSPDSSYEQYF. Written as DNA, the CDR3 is TGTGCCAGCAGTTCTCCTGACAGCTCCTACGAGCAGTACTTC.